Below, 6 T cell receptor beta chains from the same sample are listed, as sequenced in a study of blood T cell repertoires in COVID-19. The repertoire was sequenced with immunoSEQ multiplex PCR; TCRdb's copy has only in-frame clones and lacks some. Of over 55,000 clones listed, about 85% were seen once; the top ten hold roughly a fifth. Sequencing was performed on peripheral blood. These receptors came from a woman older than 75 with COVID-19, enrolled during active disease.

The rearrangement joins TRBV7-9 to TRBJ2-2, with 9 bases matching TRBD1. Germline trimming cut 5 bases from V and 3 bases from J; bases unmatched to any gene: 4. Germline CDR1 and CDR2: SEHNR and FQNEAQ (reference sequence). This CDR3 has 15 amino acids. The CDR3 loop is CASSHRTGDTGELFF. The CDR3 DNA follows: TGTGCCAGCAGCCATCGGACAGGGGACACCGGGGAGCTGTTTTTT.

The chain combines TRBV19 with TRBJ2-3; the D gene is possibly TRBD2 (7 bases). V was cut by 4 bases and J by 6 bases, with 17 bases left in between. The germline V gene has CDR1 LNHDA and CDR2 SQIVND (reference sequence). The CDR3 has 15 residues. DNA for the CDR3: TGTGCCAGTAGTAGGGAGGGGGGCCTTACCGATACGCAGTATTTT. Translating gives CASSREGGLTDTQYF. The full variable domain, rest sourced from reference TRBV19 and TRBJ2-3, is DGGITQSPKYLFRKEGQNVTLSCEQNLNHDAMYWYRQDPGQGLRLIYYSQIVNDFQKGDIAEGYSVSREKKESFPLTVTSAQKNPTAFYLCASSREGGLTDTQYFGPGTRLTVL.

The V call is TRBV7-8, the J call TRBJ2-7, with D hard to call. Trimming removed 0 bases at V and 2 bases at J, with 8 bases between. The CDR3 is 14 amino acids. Germline V gene data show CDR1 as SGHVS and CDR2 as FQNEAQ. The CDR3 loop reads CASSLAGSTYEQYF. DNA for the CDR3: TGTGCCAGCAGCTTAGCGGGCAGTACCTACGAGCAGTACTTC.

This clone appeared a single time. This rearrangement joins TRBV29-1 to TRBJ1-2, with D tentatively TRBD1 (5 bases). Trimming removed 3 bases at V and 7 bases at J, with 15 bases between. The germline V gene has CDR1 SQVTM and CDR2 ANQGSEA. The CDR3 covers 13 residues. CDR3 amino acids: CSVDGGGEGGYTF. The DNA of the CDR3 is TGCAGCGTTGACGGCGGGGGGGAAGGTGGCTACACCTTC.

This clone was detected once. V and J are TRBV4-1 and TRBJ1-2, with D unclear. This CDR3 comprises 15 residues. The germline V and J ends were trimmed by 4 bases and 6 bases, with 18 bases remaining between them. In germline, CDR1 is MGHRA, CDR2 YSYEKL. CDR3 bases: TGCGCCAGCAGCCCTAATTTCGGTGGAGCGCATGGCTACACCTTC. Its protein product is CASSPNFGGAHGYTF.

The CDR3 nucleotides read TGTGCCAGCACCCACGACAGCTACGAGCAGTACTTC. It encodes CASTHDSYEQYF. V and J are TRBV11-2 and TRBJ2-7; TRBD1 might be the D (5 bases). CDR1 is SGHAT, CDR2 FQNNGV, per germline. The V end was cut by 7 bases, the J end by 3 bases, with 10 bases between. The CDR3 is made up of 12 amino acids. The full variable domain, with the rest looked up from reference TRBV11-2 and TRBJ2-7, is EAGVAQSPRYKIIEKRQSVAFWCNPISGHATLYWYQQILGQGPKLLIQFQNNGVVDDSQLPKDRFSAERLKGVDSTLKIQPAKLEDSAVYLCASTHDSYEQYFGPGTRLTVT.